This passage covers 19 T cell receptor beta chains from one sample sequenced in a study of cytomegalovirus exposure and HLA in healthy donors (dated 2017 in TCRdb). Library preparation was by the immunoSEQ multiplex PCR assay. The multiplex PCR relied on a mix of 60 forward primers for TCR Vbeta segments and 13 reverse primers for TCR Jbeta segments. The source is immuneACCESS, and TCRdb retained only in-frame sequences with V and J called. Part of the clones is not carried over; for the studies checked, unresolved V genes explain less than half of this, and the remainder is unexplained. The sample's table covers 70,000 to 100,000 clones. The ten most abundant clones make up around 4% of the sample. The specimen sequenced was PBMCs. Receptor source: a man aged 18 to 29 in good health and CMV-seropositive.

The chain links TRBV7-9 to TRBJ2-2; 11 bases are a match to TRBD1. The junction had 5 bases not matched to a gene; V was cut back by 6 bases and J by 5 bases. Germline lookup yields CDR1 SEHNR and CDR2 FQNEAQ (reference sequence). The CDR3 is made up of 15 amino acids. CDR3 region: CASSHRDRGTGELFF. The CDR3 coding sequence is TGTGCCAGCAGTCACCGGGACAGGGGGACCGGGGAGCTGTTTTTT. Looking up the rest from reference TRBV7-9 and TRBJ2-2 gives the full variable domain: DTGVSQNPRHKITKRGQNVTFRCDPISEHNRLYWYRQTLGQGPEFLTYFQNEAQLEKSRLLSDRFSAERPKGSFSTLEIQRTEQGDSAMYLCASSHRDRGTGELFFGEGSRLTVL.

V usage is TRBV7-2 and J usage is TRBJ1-2; unclear D gene. CDR3 length: 15 residues. Trimming cost V 1 base and J 0 bases, with 9 bases left between them. The germline gives CDR1 SGHTA, CDR2 FQGNSA. Here the CDR3 DNA reads TGTGCCAGCAGCTTAGGTGCAGGTACTAACTATGGCTACACCTTC. Amino acids: CASSLGAGTNYGYTF.

The chain is built from TRBV5-1 and TRBJ2-7; 9 nucleotides line up with TRBD2. The CDR3 contains 15 residues. With V trimmed by 0 bases and J by 1 base, 2 bases remained unmatched. Looked up from germline, CDR1 is SGHRS and CDR2 is YFSETQ. CDR3 in amino acids: CASSLVAGASYEQYF. The CDR3 DNA reads as TGCGCCAGCAGCTTGGTAGCGGGGGCGTCCTACGAGCAGTACTTC.

The chain is built from TRBV7-3 and TRBJ1-2; 9 bases align to TRBD1. Trimming cost V 5 bases and J 5 bases; bases outside gene matches: 3. The germline gives CDR1 SGHTA, CDR2 FQGTGA. The CDR3 contains 13 residues. The CDR3 nucleotides read TGTGCCAGCAGCCCAGGGACAGGGTATGGCTACACCTTC. This encodes CASSPGTGYGYTF.

This chain links TRBV5-1 with TRBJ2-7, with 7 nucleotides matching TRBD1. Trimming removed 0 bases from V and 6 bases from J; junction bases left unmatched: 6. Germline CDR1 SGHRS, CDR2 YFSETQ. This CDR3 has 14 residues. The CDR3 DNA sequence: TGCGCCAGCAGCTTGGGAGGACAGGCCGCCGAGCAGTACTTC. Amino acids: CASSLGGQAAEQYF.

The rearrangement links TRBV9 to TRBJ2-7; no clear D. The ends were cut back, 4 bases at V and 3 bases at J, with 17 bases in the middle. Germline CDR1 reads SGDLS; CDR2 reads YYNGEE. This CDR3 comprises 15 residues. The CDR3 sequence is CASSPKLGRIYEQYF. DNA for the CDR3: TGTGCCAGCAGCCCAAAACTTGGCAGGATCTACGAGCAGTACTTC.

This chain links TRBV5-6 with TRBJ2-7, with 7 bases that match TRBD1. The CDR3 is 15 amino acids. With 3 bases clipped from V and 3 bases from J, the junction kept 9 bases outside the gene matches. Germline assignment: CDR1 SGHDT and CDR2 YYEEEE. The CDR3 coding sequence is TGTGCCAGCAGCTATCTGACAGGGCCGATCTACGAGCAGTACTTC. Protein product: CASSYLTGPIYEQYF.

The chain has TRBV19 and TRBJ2-1, with TRBD1 matching 10 bases. The J segment lost 12 bases and the V segment lost 5 bases, leaving 13 bases of the junction unmatched. This CDR3 comprises 15 residues. From germline, CDR1 is LNHDA and CDR2 SQIVND (reference sequence). The DNA for the CDR3 is TGTGCCAGTAGTCACTCGGGACAGGGGCTCTTTGCGCAGTTCTTC. Translated: CASSHSGQGLFAQFF. The full variable domain, its missing parts supplied by reference TRBV19 and TRBJ2-1, is DGGITQSPKYLFRKEGQNVTLSCEQNLNHDAMYWYRQDPGQGLRLIYYSQIVNDFQKGDIAEGYSVSREKKESFPLTVTSAQKNPTAFYLCASSHSGQGLFAQFFGPGTRLTVL.

The chain has TRBV7-8 and TRBJ1-2; no definite D call. From germline, CDR1 is SGHVS and CDR2 FQNEAQ. This CDR3 is built from 14 residues. V lost 4 bases and J lost 4, with 13 bases in between. This CDR3 reads CASSSERTRYGYTF. The CDR3 nucleotides are TGTGCCAGCAGCTCCGAAAGGACTCGCTATGGCTACACCTTC. Drawing the rest from reference TRBV7-8 and TRBJ1-2, the complete variable domain is GAGVSQSPRYKVAKRGQDVALRCDPISGHVSLFWYQQALGQGPEFLTYFQNEAQLDKSGLPSDRFFAERPEGSVSTLKIQRTQQEDSAVYLCASSSERTRYGYTFGSGTRLTVV.

The gene calls are TRBV4-2 and TRBJ2-3; D is possibly TRBD2 (6 bases). Trimming removed 0 bases at V and 7 bases at J, with 11 bases between. The CDR3 loop spans 14 amino acids. From germline, CDR1 is LGHNA and CDR2 YNFKEQ. The CDR3 is CASSQEWGENTQYF. The CDR3 bases are TGTGCCAGCAGCCAAGAATGGGGGGAGAATACGCAGTATTTT.

The chain carries TRBV11-2 and TRBJ2-7; 13 nucleotides align to TRBD2. With 8 bases clipped from V and 2 bases from J, the junction kept 3 bases outside the gene matches. The germline V gene has CDR1 SGHAT and CDR2 FQNNGV. This CDR3 is built from 14 residues. CDR3: CASSGTSGTYEQYF. In DNA form, the CDR3 reads TGTGCCAGCTCCGGGACTAGCGGGACCTACGAGCAGTACTTC.

The CDR3 here is CASSLQGYGYTF. In DNA, the CDR3 is TGTGCCAGCAGCCTACAGGGTTATGGCTACACCTTC. This sequence joins TRBV7-9 and TRBJ1-2; tentative D call: TRBD1 (6 bases). The germline V gene encodes CDR1 SEHNR and CDR2 FQNEAQ (reference sequence). The germline V and J ends were trimmed by 5 bases and 5 bases, with 9 bases remaining between them. CDR3 length equals 12 residues.

The chain couples TRBV27 to TRBJ1-2, with D possibly TRBD1 on 5 matching bases. Germline V CDR1 and CDR2: MNHEY, SMNVEV (reference sequence). Trimming pared 8 bases from V and 2 bases from J, leaving 18 bases between. The CDR3 totals 15 residues. CDR3 sequence: CASSPAGQLNYGYTF. Here the CDR3 DNA reads TGTGCCAGCTCCCCTGCGGGGCAGTTAAACTATGGCTACACCTTC.

The chain employs TRBV28 and TRBJ2-2, with D possibly TRBD1 on 5 matching bases. The germline CDR1 and CDR2 sequences are MDHEN and SYDVKM. The V end lost 3 bases, the J end lost 5 bases, and 7 bases lay between the germline ends. CDR3 length equals 13 residues. CDR3: CASSFQGTGELFF. Written as DNA, the CDR3 is TGTGCCAGCAGTTTCCAGGGAACCGGGGAGCTGTTTTTT.

The chain combines TRBV28 with TRBJ1-5, with 9 bases that match TRBD1. V gave up 5 bases and J gave up 7 bases; unmatched junction bases: 9. There are 15 residues in the CDR3. Germline V gene data show CDR1 as MDHEN and CDR2 as SYDVKM. The CDR3 DNA is TGTGCCAGCAGTGTCCTACAGGGGGCGAGCCAGCCCCAGCATTTT. It is translated as CASSVLQGASQPQHF. Combining the CDR3 with reference TRBV28 and TRBJ1-5 gives the whole variable domain DVKVTQSSRYLVKRTGEKVFLECVQDMDHENMFWYRQDPGLGLRLIYFSYDVKMKEKGDIPEGYSVSREKKERFSLILESASTNQTSMYLCASSVLQGASQPQHFGDGTRLSIL.

The V gene is TRBV11-2, the J gene TRBJ2-2; D remains unclear. The CDR3 consists of 14 residues. V dropped 0 bases and J dropped 4 bases, with 6 bases sitting between them. Germline V lookup: CDR1 SGHAT, CDR2 FQNNGV. The CDR3 spells CASSLDRLTGELFF. The CDR3 DNA reads TGTGCCAGCAGCTTAGACAGGCTCACCGGGGAGCTGTTTTTT.

This CDR3 is CASSPQRDRGKVNEKLFF. The CDR3 nucleotides read TGTGCCAGCAGCCCCCAACGGGACAGGGGTAAAGTGAATGAAAAACTGTTTTTT. This chain uses TRBV28 with TRBJ1-4; 10 bases line up with TRBD1. The germline CDR1 and CDR2 sequences are MDHEN and SYDVKM. The ends lost 6 bases at V and 5 bases at J; junction bases unmatched: 15. This CDR3 comprises 18 residues.

J is TRBJ2-5 and V is TRBV15; tentative D call: TRBD2 (5 bases). The germline V and J ends were trimmed by 1 base and 5 bases, with 11 bases remaining between them. The CDR3 is made up of 14 amino acids. Germline CDR1 LNHNV, CDR2 YYDKDF (reference sequence). In DNA, the CDR3 is TGTGCCACCAGCAGAGGAGGGTATGGCGAGACCCAGTACTTC. This codes for CATSRGGYGETQYF.

The chain has TRBV7-9 and TRBJ2-7; D uncertain. Trimming pared 5 bases from V and 5 bases from J, leaving 7 bases between. Germline V CDR1 and CDR2: SEHNR, FQNEAQ (reference sequence). This CDR3 is 11 amino acids long. As DNA, the CDR3 is TGTGCCAGCAGCGACTTACACGAGCAGTACTTC. Amino acid sequence: CASSDLHEQYF. The full variable domain, completed using reference TRBV7-9 and TRBJ2-7, is DTGVSQNPRHKITKRGQNVTFRCDPISEHNRLYWYRQTLGQGPEFLTYFQNEAQLEKSRLLSDRFSAERPKGSFSTLEIQRTEQGDSAMYLCASSDLHEQYFGPGTRLTVT.